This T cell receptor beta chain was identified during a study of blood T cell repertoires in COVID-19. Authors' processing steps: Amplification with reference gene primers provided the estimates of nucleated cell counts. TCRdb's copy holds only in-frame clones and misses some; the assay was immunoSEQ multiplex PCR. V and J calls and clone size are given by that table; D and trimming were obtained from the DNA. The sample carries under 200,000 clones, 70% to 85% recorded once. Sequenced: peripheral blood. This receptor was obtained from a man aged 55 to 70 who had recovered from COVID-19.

The CDR3 bases are TGTGCCAGCAGCTCCGGACAGGGGGCAGGGCAGCCCCAGCATTTT. Translating it yields CASSSGQGAGQPQHF. The rearrangement joins TRBV7-9 to TRBJ1-5; TRBD1 matches at 11 bases. The germline CDR1 and CDR2 sequences are SEHNR and FQNEAQ (reference sequence). J lost 7 bases, V lost 4 bases, and 6 bases had no gene match. The length of the CDR3 is 15 residues.